This TCR beta chain was recorded in a study of blood T cells in healthy people across ages. Healthy Caucasians from Russia aged about 6 to 90 served as donors. General study results and limits: The study found TCR beta diversity correlated strongly with naive T cell percentage.

This clonotype was seen more than once but under ten times. Antigen specificity is unknown. Sample-barcoded 5' priming and a J-beta primer mix drove a second PCR of 7 to 11 cycles. Sequencing of every sample gave 3 million or more CDR3-containing paired-end reads. TCRdb itself ran the 5' RACE reads through MiXCR, one entry per CDR3 protein. The sample has around 1,100,000 distinct CDR3 sequences, 35% to 40% seen once. The receptor was isolated from a man between 18 and 29 years old in good health. Sequencing used blood.

CDR3 in DNA: TGTGCCAGCAGCCCCTTATTGACAGGGGGTCCTCAAGAGACCCAGTACTTC. The encoded protein is CASSPLLTGGPQETQYF. This sequence joins TRBV21-1 and TRBJ2-5; the table's D gene call, TRBD1, was not cross checked with the DNA. TRBV21-1 is termed a pseudogene. CDR3 length: 17 amino acids.